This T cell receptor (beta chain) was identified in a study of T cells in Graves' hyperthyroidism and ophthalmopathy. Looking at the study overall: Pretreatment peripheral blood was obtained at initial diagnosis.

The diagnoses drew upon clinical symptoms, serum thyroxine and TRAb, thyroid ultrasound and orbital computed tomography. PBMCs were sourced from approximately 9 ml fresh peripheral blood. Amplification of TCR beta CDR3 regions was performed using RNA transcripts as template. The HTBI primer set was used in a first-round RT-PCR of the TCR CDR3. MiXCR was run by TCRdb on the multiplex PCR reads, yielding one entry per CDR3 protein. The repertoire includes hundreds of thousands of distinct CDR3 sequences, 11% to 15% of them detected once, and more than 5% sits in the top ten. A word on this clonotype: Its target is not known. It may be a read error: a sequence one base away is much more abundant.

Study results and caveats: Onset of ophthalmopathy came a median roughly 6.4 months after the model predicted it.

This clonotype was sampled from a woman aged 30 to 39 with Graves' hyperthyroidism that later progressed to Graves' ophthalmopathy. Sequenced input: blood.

CDR3 sequence: CAGSQESGGPNSPLHF. The CDR3 DNA reads TGTGCCGGCAGCCAAGAATCGGGGGGCCCAAATTCACCCCTCCACTTT. This chain connects TRBV4-2 to TRBJ1-6; D is perhaps TRBD1 (6 bases). CDR1 is LGHNA, CDR2 YNFKEQ, per germline. This CDR3 spans 16 amino acids.